In this sample, the clone carrying this T cell receptor beta chain turned up a few times. The antigen is not known. The data are from a study of cytomegalovirus exposure and HLA in healthy donors. The germline CDR1 and CDR2 sequences are SGHRS and YFSETQ. V dropped 8 bases and J dropped 2 bases, with 10 bases sitting between them. This CDR3 is 12 amino acids long. Study-wide points: What was likely a sequencing artifact was a cluster of highly shared sequence variants. Researchers reported from a later analysis that most CMV-associated TCR beta chains appeared HLA-restricted. Most TCR sequences proved rare, with some public TCRs found in many donors. Excluded were some V segments that proved indistinguishable, including TRBV6-2 and TRBV6-3.

PCR employed 60 Vbeta and 13 Jbeta primers. Clones were read by immunoSEQ multiplex PCR, and TCRdb kept only the in-frame ones, dropping some. The sample lists 200,000 to 250,000 clones, approximately 82% occurring once. The sequenced material came from PBMCs. The receptor was derived from an older woman in good health and CMV-seropositive. The chain is built from TRBV5-1 and TRBJ1-1; TRBD1 is a possible D gene (6 bases). CDR3 in amino acids: CASGQTNTEAFF. CDR3 sequence (DNA): TGCGCCAGTGGACAGACCAACACTGAAGCTTTCTTT.